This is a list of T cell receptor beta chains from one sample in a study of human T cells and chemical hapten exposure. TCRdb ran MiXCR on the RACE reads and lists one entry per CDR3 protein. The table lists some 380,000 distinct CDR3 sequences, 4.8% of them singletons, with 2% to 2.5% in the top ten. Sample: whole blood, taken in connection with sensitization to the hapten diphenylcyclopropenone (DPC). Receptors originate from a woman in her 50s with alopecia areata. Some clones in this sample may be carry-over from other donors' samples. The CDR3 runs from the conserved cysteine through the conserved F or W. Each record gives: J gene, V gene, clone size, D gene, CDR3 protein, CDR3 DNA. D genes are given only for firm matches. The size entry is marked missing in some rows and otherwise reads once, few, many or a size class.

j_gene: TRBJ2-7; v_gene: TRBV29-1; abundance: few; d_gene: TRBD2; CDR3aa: CSHTSGSRNEQYF; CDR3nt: TGCAGCCATACTAGCGGGAGTCGCAACGAGCAGTACTTC
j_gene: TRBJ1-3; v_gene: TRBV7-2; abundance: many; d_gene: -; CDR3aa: CASSSSGAAGNTIYF; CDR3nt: TGTGCCAGCAGCTCCTCCGGGGCGGCTGGAAACACCATATATTTT
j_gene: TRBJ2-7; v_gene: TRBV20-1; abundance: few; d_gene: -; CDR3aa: CSARVLAKYEQYF; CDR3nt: TGCAGTGCTAGAGTACTGGCTAAGTACGAGCAGTACTTC
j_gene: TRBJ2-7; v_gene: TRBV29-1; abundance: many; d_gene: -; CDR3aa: CSVVWQATYEQYF; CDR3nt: TGCAGCGTTGTGTGGCAGGCAACCTACGAGCAGTACTTC
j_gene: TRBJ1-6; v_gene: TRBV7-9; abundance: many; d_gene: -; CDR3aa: CASSGQGYNSPLHF; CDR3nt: TGTGCCAGCAGCGGGCAAGGGTATAATTCACCCCTCCACTTT
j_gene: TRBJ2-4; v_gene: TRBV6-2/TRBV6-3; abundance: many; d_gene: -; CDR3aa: CASSYSAAAIAKNIQYF; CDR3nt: TGTGCCAGCAGTTACTCGGCAGCAGCGATAGCCAAAAACATTCAGTACTTC
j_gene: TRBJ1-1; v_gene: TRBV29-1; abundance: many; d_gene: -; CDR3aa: CSVDMNTEAFF; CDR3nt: TGCAGCGTTGATATGAACACTGAAGCTTTCTTT
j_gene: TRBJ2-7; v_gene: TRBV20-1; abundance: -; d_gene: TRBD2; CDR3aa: CSARVSGRAYEQYF; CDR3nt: TGCAGTGCTAGAGTTAGCGGGAGGGCCTACGAGCAGTACTTC
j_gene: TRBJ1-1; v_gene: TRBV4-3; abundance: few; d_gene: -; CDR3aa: CASSQDWVTEAFF; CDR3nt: TGCGCCAGCAGCCAAGATTGGGTAACTGAAGCTTTCTTT
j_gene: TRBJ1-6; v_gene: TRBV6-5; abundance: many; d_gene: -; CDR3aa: CASKMKAGSNSPLHF; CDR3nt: TGTGCCAGTAAGATGAAGGCAGGGTCAAATTCACCCCTCCACTTT
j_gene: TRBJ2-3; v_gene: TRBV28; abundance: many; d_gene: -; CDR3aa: CASSFSGYGTDTQYF; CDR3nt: TGTGCCAGCAGTTTCTCGGGTTACGGCACAGATACGCAGTATTTT
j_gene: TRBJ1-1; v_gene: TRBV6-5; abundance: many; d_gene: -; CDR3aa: CASSYSPRQVSNTEAFF; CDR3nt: TGTGCCAGCAGTTACTCCCCCAGACAGGTATCGAACACTGAAGCTTTCTTT
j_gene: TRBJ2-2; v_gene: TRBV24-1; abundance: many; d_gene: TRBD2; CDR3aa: CATSDPAGGPTGELFF; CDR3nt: TGTGCCACCAGTGATCCAGCGGGAGGGCCAACCGGGGAGCTGTTTTTT
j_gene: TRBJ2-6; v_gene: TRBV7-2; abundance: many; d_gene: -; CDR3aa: CASSPNGAGANVLTF; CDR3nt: TGTGCCAGCAGCCCTAACGGAGCTGGGGCCAACGTCCTGACTTTC
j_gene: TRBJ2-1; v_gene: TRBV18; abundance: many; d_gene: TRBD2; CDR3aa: CASSPPGTSGIRYEQFF; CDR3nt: TGTGCCAGCTCACCACCCGGGACTAGCGGGATCAGGTATGAGCAGTTCTTC
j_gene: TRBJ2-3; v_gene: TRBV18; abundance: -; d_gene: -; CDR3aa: CASSPVVEAQYF; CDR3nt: TGTGCCAGCTCCCCCGTGGTGGAGGCGCAGTATTTT
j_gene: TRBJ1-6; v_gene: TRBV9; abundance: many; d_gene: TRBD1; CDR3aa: CASSVEAQGDSPLHF; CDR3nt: TGTGCCAGCAGCGTAGAAGCACAGGGGGATTCACCCCTCCACTTT
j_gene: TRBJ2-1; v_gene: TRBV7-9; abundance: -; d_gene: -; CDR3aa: CASSLGGPGNEQFF; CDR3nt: TGTGCCAGCAGCCTGGGCGGCCCCGGGAATGAGCAGTTCTTC
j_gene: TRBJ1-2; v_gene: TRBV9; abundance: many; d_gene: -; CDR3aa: CASSVGGQGLGYTF; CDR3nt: TGTGCCAGCAGCGTAGGGGGGCAGGGACTCGGCTACACCTTC
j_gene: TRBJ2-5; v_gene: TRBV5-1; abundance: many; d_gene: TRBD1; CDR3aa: CASSGVLGQGQETQYF; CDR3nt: TGCGCCAGCAGCGGCGTTTTAGGACAGGGCCAAGAGACCCAGTACTTC
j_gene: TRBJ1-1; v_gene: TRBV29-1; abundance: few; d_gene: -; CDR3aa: CSVGQGAVGTFF; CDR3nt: -
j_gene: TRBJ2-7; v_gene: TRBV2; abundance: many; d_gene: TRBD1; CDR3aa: CATSGTGGYEQYF; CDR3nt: TGTGCCACCTCAGGGACAGGGGGCTACGAGCAGTACTTC
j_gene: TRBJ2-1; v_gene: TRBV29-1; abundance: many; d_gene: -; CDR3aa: CSVEEIKGGWDNEQFF; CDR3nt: TGCAGCGTTGAAGAGATTAAGGGGGGCTGGGACAATGAGCAGTTCTTC
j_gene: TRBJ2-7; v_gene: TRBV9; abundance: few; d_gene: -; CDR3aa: CASSPTGTFYEQYF; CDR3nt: TGTGCCAGCAGCCCCACGGGAACCTTCTACGAGCAGTACTTC
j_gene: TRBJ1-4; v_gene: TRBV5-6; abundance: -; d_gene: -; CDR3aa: CASSVQGLSTNEKLFF; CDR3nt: TGTGCCAGCAGCGTACAGGGTCTCTCAACTAATGAAAAACTGTTTTTT
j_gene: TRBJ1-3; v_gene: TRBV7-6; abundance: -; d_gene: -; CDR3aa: CASSLGMVGEGAVSGNTIYF; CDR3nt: TGTGCCAGCAGCTTAGGAATGGTCGGTGAAGGGGCCGTCTCTGGAAACACCATATATTTT
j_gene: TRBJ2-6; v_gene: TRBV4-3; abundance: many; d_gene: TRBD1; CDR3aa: CASSQGTGPGANVLTF; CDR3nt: TGCGCCAGCAGCCAAGGGACAGGGCCTGGGGCCAACGTCCTGACTTTC
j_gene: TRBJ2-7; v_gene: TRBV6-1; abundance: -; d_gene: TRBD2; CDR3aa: CASSDGGESYEQYF; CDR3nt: TGTGCCAGCAGTGACGGGGGGGAGAGCTACGAGCAGTACTTC
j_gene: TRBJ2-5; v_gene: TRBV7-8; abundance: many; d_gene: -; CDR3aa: CASSPRLWGETQYF; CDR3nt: TGTGCCAGCAGCCCCCGACTGTGGGGGGAGACCCAGTACTTC
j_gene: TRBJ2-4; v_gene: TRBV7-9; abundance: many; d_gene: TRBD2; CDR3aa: CASSSRRRGAQNIQYF; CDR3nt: TGTGCCAGCAGCTCGAGGAGGCGGGGGGCGCAAAACATTCAGTACTTC
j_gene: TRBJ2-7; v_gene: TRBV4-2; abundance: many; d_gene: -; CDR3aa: CASSQDLAPTYEQYF; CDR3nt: TGTGCCAGCAGCCAAGATCTAGCGCCTACCTACGAGCAGTACTTC
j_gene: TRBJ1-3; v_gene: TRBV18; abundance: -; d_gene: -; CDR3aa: CASSPPNRSHRGNTIYF; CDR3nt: TGTGCCAGCTCACCACCTAATCGTAGCCATCGGGGAAACACCATATATTTT
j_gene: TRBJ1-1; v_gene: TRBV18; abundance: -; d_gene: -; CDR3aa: CASSATFAGALLNTEAFF; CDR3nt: TGTGCCAGCTCAGCTACATTTGCGGGGGCCCTCCTGAACACTGAAGCTTTCTTT
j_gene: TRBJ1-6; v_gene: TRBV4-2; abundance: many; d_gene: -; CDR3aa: CASSQGPYRENSPLHF; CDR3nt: TGTGCCAGCAGCCAAGGCCCCTACAGGGAAAATTCACCCCTCCACTTT
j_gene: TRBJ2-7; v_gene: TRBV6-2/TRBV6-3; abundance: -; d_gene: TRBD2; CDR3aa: CASRPELRTSGMSYEQYF; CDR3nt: TGTGCCAGCAGACCCGAACTTCGGACTAGCGGGATGTCCTACGAGCAGTACTTC
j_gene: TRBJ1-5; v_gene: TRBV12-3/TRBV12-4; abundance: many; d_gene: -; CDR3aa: CASSLTYSNQPQHF; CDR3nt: TGTGCCAGCAGTTTAACCTATAGCAATCAGCCCCAGCATTTT
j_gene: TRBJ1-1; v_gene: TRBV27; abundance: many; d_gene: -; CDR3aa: CASSFRGGTEAFF; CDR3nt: TGTGCCAGCAGTTTCAGGGGCGGCACTGAAGCTTTCTTT
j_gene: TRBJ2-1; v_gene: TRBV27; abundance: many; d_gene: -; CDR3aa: CATVGLSLEEQFF; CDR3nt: TGTGCCACCGTCGGGCTGTCTTTGGAGGAGCAGTTCTTC
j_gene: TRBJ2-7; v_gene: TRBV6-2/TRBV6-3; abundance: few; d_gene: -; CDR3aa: CASSIEGPSYEQYF; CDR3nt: TGTGCCAGCAGTATCGAAGGTCCTTCCTACGAGCAGTACTTC
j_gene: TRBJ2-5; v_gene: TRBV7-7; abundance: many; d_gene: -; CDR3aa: CASSPPAETQYF; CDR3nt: TGTGCCAGCAGCCCCCCCGCGGAGACCCAGTACTTC
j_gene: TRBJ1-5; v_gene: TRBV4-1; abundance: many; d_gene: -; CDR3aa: CASSQEVSQPQHF; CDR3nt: TGCGCCAGCAGCCAAGAGGTCAGTCAGCCCCAGCATTTT